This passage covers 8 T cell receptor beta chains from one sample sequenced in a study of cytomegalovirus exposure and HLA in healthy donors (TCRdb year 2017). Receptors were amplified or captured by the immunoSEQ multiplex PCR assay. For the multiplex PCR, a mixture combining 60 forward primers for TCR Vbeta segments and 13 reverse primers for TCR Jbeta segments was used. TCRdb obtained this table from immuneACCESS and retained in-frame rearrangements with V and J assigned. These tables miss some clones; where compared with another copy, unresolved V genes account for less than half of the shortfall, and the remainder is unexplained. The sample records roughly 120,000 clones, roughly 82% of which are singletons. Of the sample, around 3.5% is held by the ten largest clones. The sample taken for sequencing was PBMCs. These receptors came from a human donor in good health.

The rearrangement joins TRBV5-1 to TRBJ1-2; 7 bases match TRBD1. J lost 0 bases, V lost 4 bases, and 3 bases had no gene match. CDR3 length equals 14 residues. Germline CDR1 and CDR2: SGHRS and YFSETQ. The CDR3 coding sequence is TGCGCCAGCAGCCCGGGACAGTCTAACTATGGCTACACCTTC. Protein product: CASSPGQSNYGYTF.

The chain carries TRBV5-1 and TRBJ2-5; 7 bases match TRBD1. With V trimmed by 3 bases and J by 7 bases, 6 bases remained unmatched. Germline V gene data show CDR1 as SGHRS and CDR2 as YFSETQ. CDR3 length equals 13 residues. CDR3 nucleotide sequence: TGCGCCAGCAGCTCCACAGGGGACGCGACCCAGTACTTC. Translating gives CASSSTGDATQYF.

In DNA form, the CDR3 reads TGTGCCAGCAGTCCCGGGGACAGGGCTGACTATGGCTACACCTTC. It codes for CASSPGDRADYGYTF. The chain employs TRBV6-5 and TRBJ1-2; 9 nucleotides agree with TRBD1. CDR1 is MNHEY and CDR2 is SVGAGI in the germline V gene. Germline trimming cut 5 bases from V and 3 bases from J; bases unmatched to any gene: 7. The CDR3 has 15 amino acids.

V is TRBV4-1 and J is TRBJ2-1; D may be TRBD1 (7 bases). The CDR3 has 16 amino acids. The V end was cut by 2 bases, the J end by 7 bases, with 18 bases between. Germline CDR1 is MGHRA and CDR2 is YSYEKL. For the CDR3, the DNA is TGCGCCAGCAGCCAACCGATGGGAGCAGGGGGGAATGAGCAGTTCTTC. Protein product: CASSQPMGAGGNEQFF.

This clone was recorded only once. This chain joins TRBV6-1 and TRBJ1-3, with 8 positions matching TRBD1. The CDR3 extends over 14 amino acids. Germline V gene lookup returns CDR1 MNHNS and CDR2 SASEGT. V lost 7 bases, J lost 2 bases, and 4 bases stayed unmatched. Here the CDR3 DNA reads TGTGCCAGCATTTTACAGGGGGCTGGAAACACCATATATTTT. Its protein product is CASILQGAGNTIYF.

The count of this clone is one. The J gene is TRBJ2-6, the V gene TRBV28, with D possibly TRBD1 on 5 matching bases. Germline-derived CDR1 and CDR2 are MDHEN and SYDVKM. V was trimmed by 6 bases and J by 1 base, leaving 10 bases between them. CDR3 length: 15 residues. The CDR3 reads CASSAGFSGANVLTF. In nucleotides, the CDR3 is TGTGCCAGCAGCGCAGGGTTTTCTGGGGCCAACGTCCTGACTTTC.

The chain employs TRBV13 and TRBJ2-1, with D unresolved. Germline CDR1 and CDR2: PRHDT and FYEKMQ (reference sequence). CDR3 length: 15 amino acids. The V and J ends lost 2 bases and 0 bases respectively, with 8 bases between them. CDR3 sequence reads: CASSLKASSYNEQFF. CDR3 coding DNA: TGTGCCAGCAGCTTAAAAGCTAGCTCCTACAATGAGCAGTTCTTC.

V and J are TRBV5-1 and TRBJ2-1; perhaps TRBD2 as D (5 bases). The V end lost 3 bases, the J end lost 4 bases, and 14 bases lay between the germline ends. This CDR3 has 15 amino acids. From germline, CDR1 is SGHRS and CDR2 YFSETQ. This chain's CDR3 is CASSSGGRGYNEQFF. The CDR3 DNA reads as TGCGCCAGCAGCTCTGGCGGTCGCGGGTACAATGAGCAGTTCTTC. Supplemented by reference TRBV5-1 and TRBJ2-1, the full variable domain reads KAGVTQTPRYLIKTRGQQVTLSCSPISGHRSVSWYQQTPGQGLQFLFEYFSETQRNKGNFPGRFSGRQFSNSRSEMNVSTLELGDSALYLCASSSGGRGYNEQFFGPGTRLTVL.